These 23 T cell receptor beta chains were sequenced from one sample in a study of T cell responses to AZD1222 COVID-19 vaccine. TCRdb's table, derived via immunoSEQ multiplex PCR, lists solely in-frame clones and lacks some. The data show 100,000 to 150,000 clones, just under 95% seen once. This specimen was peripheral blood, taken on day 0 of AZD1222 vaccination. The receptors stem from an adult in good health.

The CDR3 loop reads CATSGWGDTQYF. CDR3 coding DNA: TGTGCCACCAGTGGCTGGGGAGATACGCAGTATTTT. The genes are TRBV24-1 and TRBJ2-3; the D is unclear. V lost 5 bases, J lost 5 bases, and 7 bases lay in between. This CDR3 spans 12 amino acids. Per germline, CDR1 KGHDR and CDR2 SFDVKD.

As DNA, the CDR3 is TGCGCCAGCAGCTCGGCGGGGGAGGAGGGCTACACCTTC. The encoded protein is CASSSAGEEGYTF. The rearrangement links TRBV5-1 to TRBJ1-2, with D perhaps matching TRBD1 (5 bases). The V gene's germline CDR1 is SGHRS and CDR2 YFSETQ. The CDR3 spans 13 residues. Trimming removed 3 bases from V and 8 bases from J, with 14 bases in between.

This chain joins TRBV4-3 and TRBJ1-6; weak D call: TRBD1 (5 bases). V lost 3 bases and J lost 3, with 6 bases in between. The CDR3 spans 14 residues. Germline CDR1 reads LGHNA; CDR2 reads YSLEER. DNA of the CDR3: TGCGCCAGCAGCCAGGGGGTCTATAATTCACCCCTCCACTTT. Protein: CASSQGVYNSPLHF.

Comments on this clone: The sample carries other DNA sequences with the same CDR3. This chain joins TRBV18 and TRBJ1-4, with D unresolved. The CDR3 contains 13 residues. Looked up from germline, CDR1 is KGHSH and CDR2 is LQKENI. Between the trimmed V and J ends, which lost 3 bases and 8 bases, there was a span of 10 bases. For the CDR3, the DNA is TGTGCCAGCTCACCCGGCGTCGGGGAAAAACTGTTTTTT. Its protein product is CASSPGVGEKLFF.

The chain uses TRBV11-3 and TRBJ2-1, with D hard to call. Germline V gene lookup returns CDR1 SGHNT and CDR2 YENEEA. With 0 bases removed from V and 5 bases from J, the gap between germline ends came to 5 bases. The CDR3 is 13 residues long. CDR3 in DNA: TGTGCCAGCAGCTTAGATAGCCACAATGAGCAGTTCTTC. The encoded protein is CASSLDSHNEQFF.

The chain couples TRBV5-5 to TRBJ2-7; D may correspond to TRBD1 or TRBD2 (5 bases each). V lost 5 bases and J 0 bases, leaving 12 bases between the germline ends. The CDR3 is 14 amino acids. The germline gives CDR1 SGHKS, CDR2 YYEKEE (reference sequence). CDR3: CASRSGTASYEQYF. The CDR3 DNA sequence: TGTGCCAGCAGATCCGGGACGGCCTCCTACGAGCAGTACTTC.

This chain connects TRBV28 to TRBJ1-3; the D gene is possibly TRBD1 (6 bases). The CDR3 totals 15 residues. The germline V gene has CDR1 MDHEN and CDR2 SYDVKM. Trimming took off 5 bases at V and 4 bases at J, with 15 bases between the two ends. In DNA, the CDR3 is TGTGCCAGCAGTCTGCGGGGGGCGAAAGGAAACACCATATATTTT. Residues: CASSLRGAKGNTIYF.

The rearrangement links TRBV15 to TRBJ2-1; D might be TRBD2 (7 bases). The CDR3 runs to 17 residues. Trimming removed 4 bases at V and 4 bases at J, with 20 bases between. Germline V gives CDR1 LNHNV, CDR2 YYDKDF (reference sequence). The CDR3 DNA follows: TGTGCCACCAGCACCCGAAAAAGGGGGGGTTTTTACAATGAGCAGTTCTTC. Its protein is CATSTRKRGGFYNEQFF.

The CDR3 sequence is CASSVQAGSVNTEAFF. In DNA form, the CDR3 reads TGTGCCAGCAGCGTTCAAGCCGGGTCGGTGAACACTGAAGCTTTCTTT. V usage is TRBV9 and J usage is TRBJ1-1; D is unclear. V was trimmed by 2 bases and J by 0 bases, leaving 14 bases between them. CDR1 is SGDLS and CDR2 is YYNGEE in the germline V gene. The CDR3 consists of 16 residues.

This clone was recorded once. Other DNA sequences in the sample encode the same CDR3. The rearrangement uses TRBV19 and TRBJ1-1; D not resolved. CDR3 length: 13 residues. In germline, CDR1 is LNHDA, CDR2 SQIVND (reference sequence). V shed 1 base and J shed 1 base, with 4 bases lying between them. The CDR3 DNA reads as TGTGCCAGTAGTATAGGCAAGAACACTGAAGCTTTCTTT. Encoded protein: CASSIGKNTEAFF.

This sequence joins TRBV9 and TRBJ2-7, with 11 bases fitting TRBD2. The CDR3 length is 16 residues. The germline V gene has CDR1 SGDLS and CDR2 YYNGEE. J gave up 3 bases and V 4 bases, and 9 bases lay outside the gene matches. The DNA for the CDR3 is TGTGCCAGCAGCAGGACTAGCGGGCGTGAGATCTACGAGCAGTACTTC. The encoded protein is CASSRTSGREIYEQYF.

In nucleotides, the CDR3 is TGCGCCAGCAGCATGACAGGGGGGAGCAATCAGCCCCAGCATTTT. Translated: CASSMTGGSNQPQHF. The V and J genes are TRBV5-1 and TRBJ1-5, with 9 positions matching TRBD1. J was trimmed by 1 base and V by 4 bases; bases with no gene match: 3. The germline gives CDR1 SGHRS, CDR2 YFSETQ. This CDR3 is 15 amino acids long.

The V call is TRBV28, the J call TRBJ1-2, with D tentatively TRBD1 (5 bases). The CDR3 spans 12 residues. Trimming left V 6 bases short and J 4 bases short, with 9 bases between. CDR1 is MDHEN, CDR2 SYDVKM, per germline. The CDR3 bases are TGTGCCAGCAGCTCCGGGGGCTATGGCTACACCTTC. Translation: CASSSGGYGYTF.

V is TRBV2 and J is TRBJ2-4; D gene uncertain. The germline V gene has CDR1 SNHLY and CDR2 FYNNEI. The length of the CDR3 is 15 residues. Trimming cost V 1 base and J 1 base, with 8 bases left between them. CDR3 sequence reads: CASSEGPRAKNIQYF. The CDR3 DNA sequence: TGTGCCAGCAGTGAAGGTCCTCGGGCCAAAAACATTCAGTACTTC. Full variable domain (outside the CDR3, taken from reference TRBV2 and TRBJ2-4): EPEVTQTPSHQVTQMGQEVILRCVPISNHLYFYWYRQILGQKVEFLVSFYNNEISEKSEIFDDQFSVERPDGSNFTLKIRSTKLEDSAMYFCASSEGPRAKNIQYFGAGTRLSVL.

The CDR3 loop is CASSRDWSGNTIYF. The CDR3 coding sequence is TGTGCCAGCAGTCGGGACTGGAGTGGAAACACCATATATTTT. J is TRBJ1-3 and V is TRBV2; possibly TRBD1 for D (5 bases). This CDR3 region has 14 residues. The germline V gene encodes CDR1 SNHLY and CDR2 FYNNEI. Trimming cost V 5 bases and J 3 bases, with 11 bases left between them.

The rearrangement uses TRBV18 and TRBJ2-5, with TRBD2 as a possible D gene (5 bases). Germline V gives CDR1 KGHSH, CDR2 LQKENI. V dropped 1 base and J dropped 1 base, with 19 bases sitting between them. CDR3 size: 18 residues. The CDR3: CASSPQLGLQEAQETQYF. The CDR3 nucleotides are TGTGCCAGCTCACCACAATTAGGACTTCAGGAGGCCCAAGAGACCCAGTACTTC.

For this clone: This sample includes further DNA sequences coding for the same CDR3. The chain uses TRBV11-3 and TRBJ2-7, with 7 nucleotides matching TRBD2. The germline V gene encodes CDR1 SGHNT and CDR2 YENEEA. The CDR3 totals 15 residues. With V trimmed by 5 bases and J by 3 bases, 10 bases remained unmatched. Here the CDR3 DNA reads TGTGCCAGCAGCCTGGGAGTTGGGGGGGGCTACGAGCAGTACTTC. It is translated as CASSLGVGGGYEQYF.

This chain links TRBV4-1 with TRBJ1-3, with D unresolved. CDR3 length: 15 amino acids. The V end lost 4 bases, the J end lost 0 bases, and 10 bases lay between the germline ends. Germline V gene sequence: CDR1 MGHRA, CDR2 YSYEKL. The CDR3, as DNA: TGCGCCAGCAGCCCCTGGGGTCGCTCTGGAAACACCATATATTTT. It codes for CASSPWGRSGNTIYF.

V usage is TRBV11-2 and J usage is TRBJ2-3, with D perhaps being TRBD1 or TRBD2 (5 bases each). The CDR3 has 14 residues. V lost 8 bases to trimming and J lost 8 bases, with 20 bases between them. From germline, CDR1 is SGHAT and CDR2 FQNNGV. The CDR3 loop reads CASAQGVGRGTQYF. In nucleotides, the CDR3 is TGTGCCAGCGCCCAAGGGGTTGGGAGAGGTACGCAGTATTTT.

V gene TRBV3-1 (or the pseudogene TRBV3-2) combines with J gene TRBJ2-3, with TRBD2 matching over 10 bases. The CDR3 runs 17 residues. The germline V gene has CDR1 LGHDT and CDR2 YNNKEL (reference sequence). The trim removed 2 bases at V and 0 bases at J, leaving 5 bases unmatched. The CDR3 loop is CASSQWASGSSTDTQYF. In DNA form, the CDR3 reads TGTGCCAGCAGCCAATGGGCTAGCGGGAGCAGCACAGATACGCAGTATTTT.

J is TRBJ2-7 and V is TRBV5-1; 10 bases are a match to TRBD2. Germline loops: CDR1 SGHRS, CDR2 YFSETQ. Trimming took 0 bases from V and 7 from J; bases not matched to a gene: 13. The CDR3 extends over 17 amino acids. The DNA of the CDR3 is TGCGCCAGCAGCTTGGGGCTAGCGGGAGTAATTTCGGGAGAGCAGTACTTC. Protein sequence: CASSLGLAGVISGEQYF.

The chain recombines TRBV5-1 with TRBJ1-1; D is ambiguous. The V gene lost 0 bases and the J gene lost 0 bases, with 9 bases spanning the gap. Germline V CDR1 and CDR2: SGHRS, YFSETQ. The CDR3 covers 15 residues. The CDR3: CASSLAPALNTEAFF. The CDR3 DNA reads TGCGCCAGCAGCTTGGCCCCCGCTCTGAACACTGAAGCTTTCTTT.

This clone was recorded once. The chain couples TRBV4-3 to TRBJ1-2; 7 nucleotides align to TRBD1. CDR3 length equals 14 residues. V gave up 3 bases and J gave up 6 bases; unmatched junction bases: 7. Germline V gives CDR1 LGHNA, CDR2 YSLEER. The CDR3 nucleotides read TGCGCCAGCAGCCATCGACAGGGCGATAATGGCTACACCTTC. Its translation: CASSHRQGDNGYTF.